This T cell receptor (beta chain) was captured in a study of blood T cell repertoires in COVID-19. Germline-derived CDR1 and CDR2 are LGHNA and YNFKEQ. Germline trimming cut 3 bases from V and 11 bases from J; bases unmatched to any gene: 7. The CDR3 spans 13 residues. Sequenced by immunoSEQ multiplex PCR; TCRdb stores in-frame clones only, minus some. The table has some 70,000 clones, approximately 90% seen once. The sequence came from a woman older than 75 with active COVID-19. The J gene is TRBJ1-1, the V gene TRBV4-2, with 9 nucleotides matching TRBD1. Material for sequencing was peripheral blood. The CDR3 bases are TGTGCCAGCAGCCACCGTGACAGGGGGTACGCTTTCTTT. It is translated as CASSHRDRGYAFF.